These 23 T cell receptor beta chains share one sample of origin, sequenced in a study of blood T cell repertoires in COVID-19. Only in-frame clones appear in the TCRdb table, and some are missing; sequencing was by immunoSEQ multiplex PCR. In the table there are approximately 150,000 clones, about 74% of which are singletons. Sequencing was carried out using peripheral blood. These receptors were taken from a man aged 45-60 years with acute or convalescent COVID-19.

V and J are TRBV28 and TRBJ2-7; 8 bases are shared with TRBD2. This CDR3 contains 14 residues. J was trimmed by 3 bases and V by 6 bases; bases with no gene match: 7. Germline CDR1 MDHEN, CDR2 SYDVKM. The CDR3 loop reads CASSPGGGLYEQYV. Here the CDR3 DNA reads TGTGCCAGCAGCCCGGGGGGGGGCCTCTACGAGCAGTACGTC.

The chain joins TRBV6-2 or TRBV6-3 to TRBJ1-3, with D possibly TRBD1 on 6 matching bases. CDR1 is MNHEY, CDR2 SVGEGT, per germline. This CDR3 has 14 amino acids. V was shortened by 5 bases and J by 1 base, with 9 bases between the two germline ends. Here the CDR3 reads CASSTGFSGNTIYF. The CDR3 nucleotides are TGTGCCAGCAGTACAGGGTTTTCTGGAAACACCATATATTTT.

The chain joins TRBV7-9 to TRBJ1-1; D is possibly TRBD1 (5 bases). The CDR3 covers 15 residues. V lost 3 bases and J 1 base, leaving 12 bases between the germline ends. Germline assignment: CDR1 SEHNR and CDR2 FQNEAQ (reference sequence). CDR3 loop: CASSFLQEENTEAFF. CDR3 DNA sequence: TGTGCCAGCAGCTTCCTACAGGAAGAGAACACTGAAGCTTTCTTT.

This chain connects TRBV27 to TRBJ2-2; D remains unclear. Trimming took 3 bases from V and 4 from J, leaving 12 bases between them. The CDR3 totals 15 residues. Germline V gene data show CDR1 as MNHEY and CDR2 as SMNVEV (reference sequence). This chain's CDR3 is CASSLLGRGTGELFF. CDR3 coding DNA: TGTGCCAGCAGTTTGCTAGGTCGCGGCACCGGGGAGCTGTTTTTT.

The V and J genes are TRBV2 and TRBJ2-7; tentative D call: TRBD2 (5 bases). There are 10 residues in the CDR3. CDR1 and CDR2 from the germline V gene are SNHLY and FYNNEI. The V end was cut by 6 bases, the J end by 9 bases, with 9 bases between. The CDR3 sequence: CASRAETQYF. The CDR3 nucleotides are TGTGCCAGCAGAGCGGAGACGCAGTACTTC.

This sequence joins TRBV5-1 and TRBJ1-6; D is unclear. Per the germline V gene, CDR1 is SGHRS and CDR2 is YFSETQ. Trimming stripped 6 bases from V and 7 bases from J, with 14 bases between. The CDR3 contains 14 residues. The CDR3 spells CASKEGGSNSPLHF. In DNA, the CDR3 is TGCGCCAGCAAGGAGGGAGGGTCCAATTCACCCCTCCACTTT.

This chain links TRBV27 with TRBJ1-3, with 7 bases that match TRBD1. After removal of 5 bases from V and 0 bases from J, the junction contained 4 bases not matched to a gene. Germline values: CDR1 MNHEY, CDR2 SMNVEV (reference sequence). This CDR3 is built from 15 residues. The CDR3 DNA reads as TGTGCCAGCAGTCGAACAGGGGCCTCTGGAAACACCATATATTTT. The encoded protein is CASSRTGASGNTIYF.

The chain links TRBV21-1 to TRBJ1-5; the table's D call of TRBD1 was not tested on the DNA. TRBV21-1 is designated a pseudogene. This CDR3 is 15 amino acids long. This chain's CDR3 is CASSTDPQGPQPQHF. CDR3 DNA: TGTGCCAGCAGCACCGATCCACAGGGCCCTCAGCCCCAGCATTTT.

J is TRBJ2-2 and V is TRBV6-2 or TRBV6-3; D gene unclear. Germline values: CDR1 MNHEY, CDR2 SVGEGT. The CDR3 is 14 residues long. Trimming stripped 4 bases from V and 0 bases from J, with 6 bases between. The CDR3 region has the DNA TGTGCCAGCAGTTCACAGACGAACACCGGGGAGCTGTTTTTT. It translates to CASSSQTNTGELFF.

The chain uses TRBV27 and TRBJ2-7, with D perhaps TRBD1 (6 bases). Germline V gene sequence: CDR1 MNHEY, CDR2 SMNVEV (reference sequence). The V gene lost 11 bases and the J gene lost 2 bases, with 22 bases spanning the gap. The CDR3 has 15 residues. CDR3: CASYCEGVSTYEQYF. For the CDR3, the DNA is TGTGCCTCCTATTGTGAGGGGGTGAGCACCTACGAGCAGTACTTC.

This chain connects TRBV19 to TRBJ1-2, with 9 nucleotides matching TRBD1. From germline, CDR1 is LNHDA and CDR2 SQIVND (reference sequence). CDR3 length equals 14 residues. Losses at the gene ends were 1 base for V and 8 bases for J; bases not matched to a gene: 5. For the CDR3, the DNA is TGTGCCAGTAGTATAGGGGACAGGGCATACGGCTACACCTTC. Amino acids: CASSIGDRAYGYTF. Variable domain in full (rest from reference TRBV19 and TRBJ1-2): DGGITQSPKYLFRKEGQNVTLSCEQNLNHDAMYWYRQDPGQGLRLIYYSQIVNDFQKGDIAEGYSVSREKKESFPLTVTSAQKNPTAFYLCASSIGDRAYGYTFGSGTRLTVV.

V usage is TRBV4-1 and J usage is TRBJ1-1, with a possible D match to TRBD1 (6 bases). This CDR3 is 16 amino acids long. Germline loops: CDR1 MGHRA, CDR2 YSYEKL. V lost 3 bases and J lost 0, with 14 bases in between. The CDR3 loop is CASSQTLDRMNTEAFF. Here the CDR3 DNA reads TGCGCCAGCAGCCAGACCCTGGACAGAATGAACACTGAAGCTTTCTTT.

J is TRBJ1-2 and V is TRBV10-3; 12 nucleotides line up with TRBD1. Germline trimming cut 7 bases from V and 5 bases from J; bases unmatched to any gene: 11. CDR1 is ENHRY, CDR2 SYGVKD, per germline. This CDR3 contains 16 residues. The CDR3 loop is CAINPGQGALGYGYTF. The CDR3, as DNA: TGTGCCATCAATCCGGGACAGGGGGCTCTTGGGTATGGCTACACCTTC.

The V gene is TRBV6-5, the J gene TRBJ2-2; 7 positions agree with TRBD1. The CDR3 covers 14 residues. Trimming removed 8 bases from V and 3 bases from J; junction bases left unmatched: 6. Germline V gene sequence: CDR1 MNHEY, CDR2 SVGAGI. In DNA form, the CDR3 reads TGTGCCAGCGGTAGACAGGGTTACACCGGGGAGCTGTTTTTT. Translating gives CASGRQGYTGELFF.

The rearrangement uses TRBV19 and TRBJ1-1; D ambiguous. Germline V lookup: CDR1 LNHDA, CDR2 SQIVND (reference sequence). The CDR3 is 14 residues long. Trimming pared 3 bases from V and 4 bases from J, leaving 12 bases between. For the CDR3, the DNA is TGTGCCAGTAGTATCGGGTATTCGGGCACTGAAGCTTTCTTT. This codes for CASSIGYSGTEAFF. Looking up the rest from reference TRBV19 and TRBJ1-1 gives the full variable domain: DGGITQSPKYLFRKEGQNVTLSCEQNLNHDAMYWYRQDPGQGLRLIYYSQIVNDFQKGDIAEGYSVSREKKESFPLTVTSAQKNPTAFYLCASSIGYSGTEAFFGQGTRLTVV.

This clone was seen only once. The chain uses TRBV10-3 and TRBJ2-5; 9 nucleotides line up with TRBD1. This CDR3 region has 13 residues. Unmatched junction bases numbered 6, after V lost 7 bases and J lost 6 bases. Germline values: CDR1 ENHRY, CDR2 SYGVKD. The CDR3 region is CAINTGGEKTQYF. In nucleotides, the CDR3 is TGTGCCATCAATACAGGGGGCGAAAAGACCCAGTACTTC.

This chain uses TRBV5-1 with TRBJ2-3; the D is unclear. CDR1 SGHRS and CDR2 YFSETQ come from the germline V gene. The CDR3 contains 14 residues. Trimming stripped 0 bases from V and 2 bases from J, with 7 bases between. The CDR3, as DNA: TGCGCCAGCAGCTTGGGGCAGTACACAGATACGCAGTATTTT. This encodes CASSLGQYTDTQYF.

This rearrangement joins TRBV29-1 to TRBJ2-1, with D unclear. Germline V lookup: CDR1 SQVTM, CDR2 ANQGSEA. The CDR3 contains 10 residues. Deletions cut 7 bases from V and 5 bases from J, with 6 bases between. CDR3 amino acids: CSGAHNEQFF. The CDR3, as DNA: TGCAGCGGGGCCCACAATGAGCAGTTCTTC.

The table lists this clone with a count of one. The gene calls are TRBV4-1 and TRBJ2-3; 10 bases match TRBD2. V lost 4 bases, J lost 1 base, and 8 bases stayed unmatched. The CDR3 sequence is 17 residues long. CDR1 and CDR2 from the germline V gene are MGHRA and YSYEKL. This CDR3 is CASSPLWSGGGTDTQYF. CDR3 sequence (DNA): TGCGCCAGCAGCCCCTTATGGAGCGGGGGGGGCACAGATACGCAGTATTTT.

The V gene is TRBV4-1, the J gene TRBJ1-2; D perhaps matches TRBD1 (5 bases). Trimming left V 0 bases short and J 4 bases short, with 9 bases between. This CDR3 spans 14 amino acids. Germline CDR1 is MGHRA and CDR2 is YSYEKL. The CDR3 sequence is CASSQDGRAYGYTF. The DNA for the CDR3 is TGCGCCAGCAGCCAAGACGGCAGGGCCTATGGCTACACCTTC.

The CDR3 reads CASSLDAGGNTIYF. The CDR3 DNA sequence: TGCGCCAGCAGCTTGGATGCAGGAGGAAACACCATATATTTT. This chain joins TRBV5-1 and TRBJ1-3; D remains ambiguous. Trimming shortened V by 0 bases and J by 4 bases, and 8 bases separated the two germline ends. The CDR3 spans 14 residues. Germline values: CDR1 SGHRS, CDR2 YFSETQ.

This clone has more than one count but fewer than ten. J is TRBJ1-3 and V is TRBV4-1; no clear D gene. The CDR3 is 15 residues long. Germline V gives CDR1 MGHRA, CDR2 YSYEKL. V dropped 1 base and J dropped 0 bases, with 7 bases sitting between them. CDR3 region: CASSQGAYSGNTIYF. For the CDR3, the DNA is TGCGCCAGCAGCCAAGGGGCTTACTCTGGAAACACCATATATTTT.

The DNA of the CDR3 is TGTGCCAGCAGCGAGGTCAGGGCCGTGAACACTGAAGCTTTCTTT. This gives the protein CASSEVRAVNTEAFF. J is TRBJ1-1 and V is TRBV9; TRBD1 might be the D (5 bases). V gave up 3 bases and J gave up 0 bases, with 12 bases separating them. CDR1 is SGDLS, CDR2 YYNGEE, per germline. This CDR3 region has 15 residues.